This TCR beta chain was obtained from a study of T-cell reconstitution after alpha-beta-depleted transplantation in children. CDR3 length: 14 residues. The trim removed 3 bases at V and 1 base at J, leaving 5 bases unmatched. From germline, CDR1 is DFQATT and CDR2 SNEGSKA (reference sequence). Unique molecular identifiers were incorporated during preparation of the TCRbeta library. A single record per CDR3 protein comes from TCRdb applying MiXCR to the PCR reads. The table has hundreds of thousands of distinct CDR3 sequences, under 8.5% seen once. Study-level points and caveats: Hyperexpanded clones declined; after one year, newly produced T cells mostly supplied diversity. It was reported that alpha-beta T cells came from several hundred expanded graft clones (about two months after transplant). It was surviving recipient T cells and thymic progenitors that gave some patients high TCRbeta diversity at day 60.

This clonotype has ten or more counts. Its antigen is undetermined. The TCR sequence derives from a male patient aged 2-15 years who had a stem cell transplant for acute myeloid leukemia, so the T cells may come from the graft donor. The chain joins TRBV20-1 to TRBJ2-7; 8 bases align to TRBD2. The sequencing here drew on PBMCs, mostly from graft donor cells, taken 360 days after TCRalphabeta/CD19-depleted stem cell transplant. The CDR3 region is CSARRAGASYEQYV. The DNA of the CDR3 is TGCAGTGCTAGGAGAGCGGGGGCTTCCTACGAGCAGTACGTC.